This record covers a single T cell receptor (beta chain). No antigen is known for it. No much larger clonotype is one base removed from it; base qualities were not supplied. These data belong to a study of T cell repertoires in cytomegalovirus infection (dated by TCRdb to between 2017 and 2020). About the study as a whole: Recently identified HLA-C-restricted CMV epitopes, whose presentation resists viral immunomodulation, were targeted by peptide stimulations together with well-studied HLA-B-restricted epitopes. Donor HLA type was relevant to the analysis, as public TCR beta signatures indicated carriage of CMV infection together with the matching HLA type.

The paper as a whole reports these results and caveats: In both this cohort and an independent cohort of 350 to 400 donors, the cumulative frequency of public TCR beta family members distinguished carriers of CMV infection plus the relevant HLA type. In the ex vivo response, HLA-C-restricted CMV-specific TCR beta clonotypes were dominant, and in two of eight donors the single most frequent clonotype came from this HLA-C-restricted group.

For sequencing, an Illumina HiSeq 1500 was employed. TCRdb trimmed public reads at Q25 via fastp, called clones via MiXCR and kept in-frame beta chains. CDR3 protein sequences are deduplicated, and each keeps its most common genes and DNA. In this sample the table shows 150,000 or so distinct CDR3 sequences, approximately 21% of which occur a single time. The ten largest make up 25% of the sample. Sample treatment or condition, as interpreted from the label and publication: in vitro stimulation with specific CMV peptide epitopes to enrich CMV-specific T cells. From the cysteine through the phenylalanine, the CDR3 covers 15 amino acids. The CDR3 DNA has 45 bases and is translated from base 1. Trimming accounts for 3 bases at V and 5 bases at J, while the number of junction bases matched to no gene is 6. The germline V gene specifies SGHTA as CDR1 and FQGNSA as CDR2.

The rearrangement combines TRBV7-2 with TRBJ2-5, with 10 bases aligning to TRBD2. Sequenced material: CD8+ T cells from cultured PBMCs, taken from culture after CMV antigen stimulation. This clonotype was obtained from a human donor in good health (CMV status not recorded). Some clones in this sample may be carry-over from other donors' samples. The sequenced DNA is TGTGCCAGCAGCTTGGGACTAGCGATGGGGGAGACCCAGTACTTC. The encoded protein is CASSLGLAMGETQYF.